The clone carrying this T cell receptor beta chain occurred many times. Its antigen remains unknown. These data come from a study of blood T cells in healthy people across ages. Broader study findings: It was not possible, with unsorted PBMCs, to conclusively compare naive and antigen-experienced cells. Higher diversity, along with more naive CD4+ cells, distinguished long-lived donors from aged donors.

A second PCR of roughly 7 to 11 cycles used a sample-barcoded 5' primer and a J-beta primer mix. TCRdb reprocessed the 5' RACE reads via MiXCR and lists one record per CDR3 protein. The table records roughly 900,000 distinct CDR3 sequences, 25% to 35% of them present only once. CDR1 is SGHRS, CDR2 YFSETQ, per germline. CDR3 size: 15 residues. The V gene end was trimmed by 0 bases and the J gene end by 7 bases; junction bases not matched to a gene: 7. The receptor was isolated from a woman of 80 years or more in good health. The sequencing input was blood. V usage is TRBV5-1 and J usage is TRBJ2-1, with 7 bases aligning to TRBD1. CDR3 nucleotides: TGCGCCAGCAGCTTGGGACAGGGCGGAGTAAATGAGCAGTTCTTC. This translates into CASSLGQGGVNEQFF.